This T cell receptor (beta chain) was documented in a study of response to subunit inactivated influenza vaccine. Study findings and constraints: Only a handful of new T cells, the authors suggested, are recruited with each seasonal influenza vaccination.

In TCRdb, the RT-PCR reads were re-called with MiXCR into one record per CDR3 protein. The sample contains just under 250,000 distinct CDR3 sequences, less than 15% of which appear only once. Germline V gene lookup returns CDR1 MDHEN and CDR2 SYDVKM. Trimming left V 1 base short and J 0 bases short, with 20 bases between. The CDR3 has 19 residues. Only a few counts were recorded for this clonotype. Its antigen is undetermined. The rearrangement joins TRBV28 to TRBJ2-3; a weak D match, TRBD2 (5 bases). This TCR derives from a man aged 45-60 years who received an inactivated influenza vaccine. The sequencing here drew on non-naive T cells sorted from PBMCs, taken around 15 days before vaccination. CDR3 protein: CASSLFGVRDVTSTDTQYF. CDR3 nucleotides: TGTGCCAGCAGTTTATTCGGGGTGCGTGACGTGACTAGCACAGATACGCAGTATTTT. The variable domain in full, with the rest retrieved from reference TRBV28 and TRBJ2-3, is DVKVTQSSRYLVKRTGEKVFLECVQDMDHENMFWYRQDPGLGLRLIYFSYDVKMKEKGDIPEGYSVSREKKERFSLILESASTNQTSMYLCASSLFGVRDVTSTDTQYFGPGTRLTVL.